Listed below are T cell receptor beta chains from one sample, sequenced in a study of control samples from healthy donors and cancer patients. The table came from immunoSEQ multiplex PCR; TCRdb's copy has only in-frame clones and leaves some out. Counted here are 68,000 or so clones, approximately 83% occurring once; the ten biggest clones make up around a sixth. Sequencing input: blood. These receptors were obtained from a man in his sixties in good health. CDR3s include the opening cysteine and the closing phenylalanine or tryptophan. D genes are given only for firm matches. Clone size, where shown, is once, few, many, or a class for clones that have expanded.

v_gene	d_gene	j_gene	abundance	CDR3aa	CDR3nt
TRBV5-1	TRBD1	TRBJ1-2	few	CASSKDRGMGYGYTF	TGCGCCAGCAGCAAGGACAGGGGGATGGGATATGGCTACACCTTC
TRBV3-1/TRBV3-2	TRBD2	TRBJ2-2	NA	CASSLLAGVPTGELFF	TGTGCCAGCAGCTTACTAGCGGGAGTCCCCACCGGGGAGCTGTTTTTT
TRBV5-4	TRBD1	TRBJ1-3	NA	CASSRGQTLSGNTIYF	TGTGCCAGCAGCAGGGGACAGACCCTCTCTGGAAACACCATATATTTT
TRBV6-5	NA	TRBJ2-7	NA	CASSPMGAPYEQYF	TGTGCCAGCAGCCCGATGGGCGCCCCCTACGAGCAGTACTTC
TRBV6-5	TRBD1	TRBJ1-4	NA	CASSYLGQGYEKLFF	TGTGCCAGCAGTTACCTAGGACAGGGATATGAAAAACTGTTTTTT
TRBV5-6	NA	TRBJ1-1	NA	CASTPASMNTEAFF	TGTGCCAGCACCCCGGCCAGTATGAACACTGAAGCTTTCTTT
TRBV7-2	NA	TRBJ1-2	NA	CASSRAGGAGYGYTF	TGTGCCAGCAGTCGGGCGGGGGGGGCAGGCTATGGCTACACCTTC
TRBV6-6	NA	TRBJ2-7	NA	CASSAQGWRGEQYF	TGTGCCAGCAGTGCCCAGGGGTGGCGCGGCGAGCAGTACTTC
TRBV14	TRBD2	TRBJ2-7	NA	CASSQGLAGFYEQYF	TGTGCCAGCAGCCAAGGACTAGCGGGATTCTACGAGCAGTACTTC
TRBV9	NA	TRBJ2-2	NA	CASSVKPRGTGELFF	TGTGCCAGCAGCGTAAAGCCTCGTGGGACCGGGGAGCTGTTTTTT
TRBV27	TRBD1	TRBJ2-5	NA	CASSLRQGAWETQYF	TGTGCCAGCAGTTTAAGACAGGGGGCGTGGGAGACCCAGTACTTC
TRBV28	NA	TRBJ2-2	NA	CASSLRGTRTLRTGELFF	TGTGCCAGCAGTTTAAGAGGGACCCGGACCCTGAGAACCGGGGAGCTGTTTTTT
TRBV29-1	NA	TRBJ1-1	few	CSVRTDMNTEAFF	TGCAGCGTTCGGACAGATATGAACACTGAAGCTTTCTTT
TRBV10-3	NA	TRBJ1-1	once	CAIRNPGPNTEAFF	TGTGCCATCCGGAACCCGGGACCCAACACTGAAGCTTTCTTT
TRBV6-2/TRBV6-3	NA	TRBJ1-2	NA	CASSYSGRTNYGYTF	TGTGCCAGCAGTTACAGTGGGCGAACTAACTATGGCTACACCTTC
TRBV4-3	TRBD1	TRBJ1-2	NA	CASSQDGTGAYYGYTF	TGCGCCAGCAGCCAAGATGGGACAGGGGCTTACTATGGCTACACCTTC
TRBV5-6	TRBD1	TRBJ1-1	NA	CASSILQGGGPEAFF	TGTGCCAGCAGCATACTACAGGGGGGTGGGCCTGAAGCTTTCTTT
TRBV4-1	TRBD1	TRBJ2-1	NA	CASSQVSGTGGPYNEQFF	TGCGCCAGCAGCCAAGTTTCAGGGACAGGGGGCCCCTACAATGAGCAGTTCTTC
TRBV7-9	NA	TRBJ2-1	NA	CASSLGGGPYNEQFF	TGTGCCAGCAGCTTAGGTGGGGGCCCGTACAATGAGCAGTTCTTC
TRBV7-8	NA	TRBJ1-2	NA	CASSAENYGYTF	TGTGCCAGCAGCGCCGAAAACTATGGCTACACCTTC
TRBV28	TRBD2	TRBJ2-1	NA	CASSLYTSGLASYEQFF	TGTGCCAGCAGTTTATATACGTCGGGACTAGCATCATATGAGCAGTTCTTC
TRBV13	TRBD2	TRBJ2-7	few	CASSSRTSGMREQYF	TGTGCCAGCAGCTCCCGGACTAGCGGGATGAGGGAGCAGTACTTC
TRBV7-8	NA	TRBJ1-6	NA	CASSLDAPSSYNSPLHF	TGTGCCAGCAGCTTAGATGCTCCTAGCTCCTATAATTCACCCCTCCACTTT
TRBV10-3	NA	TRBJ2-1	NA	CAISEGRGEQFF	TGTGCCATCAGTGAGGGGAGAGGTGAGCAGTTCTTC
TRBV5-8	NA	TRBJ1-5	NA	CASSLFLNQPQHF	TGTGCCAGCAGCTTGTTTCTGAATCAGCCCCAGCATTTT
TRBV6-2/TRBV6-3	TRBD2	TRBJ2-7	NA	CASSPYSPRERYEQYF	TGTGCCAGCAGCCCTTACAGTCCGCGGGAGCGGTACGAGCAGTACTTC
TRBV19	TRBD2	TRBJ2-7	few	CASSQIAGEYEQYF	TGTGCCAGTAGTCAAATAGCGGGAGAGTACGAGCAGTACTTC
TRBV2	NA	TRBJ1-2	NA	CASSANKGNYGYTF	TGTGCCAGCAGTGCCAACAAGGGGAACTATGGCTACACCTTC
TRBV7-2	NA	TRBJ1-6	once	CASSLFPSAGNSPLHF	TGTGCCAGCAGCTTATTCCCCTCGGCTGGTAATTCACCCCTCCACTTT
TRBV5-4	NA	TRBJ2-7	NA	CASSLVDTDYEQYF	TGTGCCAGCAGCTTGGTGGATACGGACTACGAGCAGTACTTC
TRBV7-2	TRBD2	TRBJ2-5	NA	CASSLAPSGSQETQYF	TGTGCCAGCAGCTTAGCCCCTAGCGGCTCCCAAGAGACCCAGTACTTC
TRBV2	TRBD2	TRBJ2-2	NA	CASTHGRDTGELFF	TGTGCCAGCACCCATGGGAGGGACACCGGGGAGCTGTTTTTT
TRBV28	NA	TRBJ1-4	NA	CASSTSEYGSEKLFF	TGTGCCAGCAGTACCTCAGAGTACGGGTCGGAAAAACTGTTTTTT
TRBV27	TRBD1	TRBJ2-7	NA	CASSLLQGAYEQYF	TGTGCCAGCAGTCTCTTACAGGGGGCCTACGAGCAGTACTTC
TRBV18	NA	TRBJ1-2	NA	CASSGTNYGYTF	TGTGCCAGCTCCGGGACTAACTATGGCTACACCTTC
TRBV7-3	TRBD2	TRBJ2-1	NA	CASSLNTGALAGDYNEQFF	TGTGCCAGCAGCTTAAATACCGGGGCTCTAGCGGGGGACTACAATGAGCAGTTCTTC
TRBV24-1	TRBD1	TRBJ2-2	NA	CATSPLIGTGSNTGELFF	TGTGCCACCAGCCCTCTTATCGGGACAGGGTCGAACACCGGGGAGCTGTTTTTT
TRBV7-2	NA	TRBJ2-2	NA	CASSLEPAAGELFF	TGTGCCAGCAGCTTGGAACCCGCCGCCGGGGAGCTGTTTTTT
TRBV6-1	TRBD1	TRBJ2-7	few	CASSEGFWTGSDF	TGTGCCAGCAGTGAAGGTTTCTGGACAGGCTCTGACTTC
TRBV30	TRBD1	TRBJ2-7	NA	CAWSVSFWGQGNSYEQYF	TGTGCCTGGAGTGTGTCGTTTTGGGGACAGGGGAACTCCTACGAGCAGTACTTC
TRBV28	NA	TRBJ1-6	NA	CASSYHLKRVQVFNSPLHF	TGTGCCAGCAGCTATCACCTCAAGCGGGTGCAGGTTTTTAATTCACCCCTCCACTTT
TRBV4-3	TRBD2	TRBJ2-5	NA	CASSQQTSGRPQETQYF	TGCGCCAGCAGCCAGCAGACTAGCGGGAGGCCCCAAGAGACCCAGTACTTC
TRBV14	NA	TRBJ2-1	hyperexpanded	CASSQDRRNEQFF	TGTGCCAGCAGCCAAGATAGGCGGAACGAGCAGTTCTTC
TRBV7-3	NA	TRBJ2-1	few	CASSRDQTTSSYNEQFF	TGTGCCAGCAGCCGGGACCAGACTACGAGCTCCTACAATGAGCAGTTCTTC
TRBV5-1	NA	TRBJ1-2	NA	CASSPDQGTGYGYTF	TGCGCCAGCAGCCCAGATCAGGGGACTGGGTATGGCTACACCTTC
TRBV28	NA	TRBJ2-7	NA	CASSLLNADEQYF	TGTGCCAGCAGTTTATTAAACGCGGACGAGCAGTACTTC
TRBV10-3	NA	TRBJ2-1	NA	CAITGDTYNEQFF	TGTGCCATCACGGGGGACACATACAATGAGCAGTTCTTC
TRBV6-5	NA	TRBJ1-2	few	CASSYARMRGYTF	TGTGCCAGCAGTTACGCTCGCATGCGGGGCTACACCTTC
TRBV5-1	TRBD2	TRBJ2-1	NA	CASSAEVTSGRAFQFF	TGCGCCAGCAGCGCCGAGGTCACTAGCGGGAGGGCTTTCCAATTCTTC
TRBV9	TRBD1	TRBJ2-6	NA	CASSDGQGIRSGANVLTF	TGTGCCAGCAGCGATGGACAGGGCATCCGCTCTGGGGCCAACGTCCTGACTTTC
TRBV28	TRBD2	TRBJ2-1	NA	CASSSSAGGMNEQFF	TGTGCCAGCAGTTCCTCAGCGGGAGGTATGAATGAGCAGTTCTTC
TRBV28	TRBD1	TRBJ1-2	NA	CASSKRDRGHGGYTF	TGTGCCAGCAGCAAACGGGACAGGGGGCATGGTGGCTACACCTTC
TRBV24-1	TRBD1	TRBJ2-2	NA	CATRGDRNTGELFF	TGTGCCACCAGGGGGGACAGGAACACCGGGGAGCTGTTTTTT